This entry features one T cell receptor (beta chain) sequence. The antigen remains undetermined. The sample is drawn from a study of long-term antiretroviral therapy in people with HIV. A v3.0 immunoSEQ assay was performed at survey level. Assay used: immunoSEQ multiplex PCR; TCRdb lists only in-frame clones, some missing. Of roughly 20,000 clones detected, 70% to 80% appear once; the ten largest clones hold almost 9.5%. Study conclusions and caveats: All time points showed a repertoire dominated by clones expanded before ART. The study found that diversity rose after ART but stayed below transplant donor controls. Neither ART adherence, viral resistance nor therapy changes were documented.

This clonotype was sampled from a middle-aged woman with HIV. The material was unsorted PBMCs, obtained 4.1 years after starting antiretroviral therapy.

CDR3 DNA: TGCGCCAGCAGCCAAGTTAGGCGCACAGATACGCAGTATTTT. This encodes CASSQVRRTDTQYF. This chain uses TRBV4-3 with TRBJ2-3; D gene unclear. Germline values: CDR1 LGHNA, CDR2 YSLEER. V lost 1 base and J 1 base, leaving 6 bases between the germline ends. This CDR3 has 14 amino acids.